This T cell receptor (beta chain) derives from a study of cytomegalovirus exposure and HLA in healthy donors. The study, taken as a whole, reports: Per published reports, the classifier diagnosed cytomegalovirus status with high specificity and sensitivity.

On this clone itself: Its antigen is unidentified.

With V trimmed by 5 bases and J by 5 bases, 7 bases remained unmatched. CDR1 is SEHNR, CDR2 FQNEAQ, per germline (reference sequence). The CDR3 spans 14 residues. The repertoire was sequenced with immunoSEQ multiplex PCR; TCRdb's copy has only in-frame clones and lacks some. The data contain over 200,000 clones, over 65% of them seen just once; the ten biggest clones take up roughly 5.5%. The specimen was PBMCs. This TCR came from a young woman in good health and CMV-seronegative. This sequence joins TRBV7-9 and TRBJ2-5; 8 bases fit TRBD2. This CDR3 reads CASSQGTSGETQYF. CDR3 nucleotides: TGTGCCAGCAGCCAGGGGACTAGTGGCGAGACCCAGTACTTC.